The present entry profiles one T cell receptor (beta chain) with its context. Its antigen remains undetermined. Base qualities were left out, and no much larger clone turns up one base away. This sample stems from a study of radiotherapy plus CTLA-4 blockade in lung cancer (dated by TCRdb to about 2018). About the full investigation: Among the enrolled patients, under 20% had an objective response, and approximately 33% reached disease control. The paper as a whole reports these results and caveats: After treatment with radiotherapy and ipilimumab, TCR clones that originated in tumors expanded in peripheral blood. The strongest predictors of response, as reported, were early dynamic changes in blood T cell clones along with a rise in serum interferon-beta after radiation.

Receptors were amplified or captured by the immunoSEQ multiplex PCR assay. TCRdb holds this immuneACCESS table with in-frame rearrangements only. Some clones are missing; in checked studies, unresolved V genes explain under half, and the rest has no known cause. The sample table holds more than 90,000 clones, of which more than 65% were seen once. In total, the top ten clones hold 5% to 5.5% of the sample. The study tested focal radiation therapy combined with CTLA-4 blockade (ipilimumab) in patients with chemo-refractory metastatic non-small-cell lung cancer. Trimming removed 0 bases from V and 8 bases from J, leaving 10 bases between the germline ends. Including the terminal cysteine and phenylalanine, the CDR3 comprises 13 residues. The only DNA kept is the CDR3, 39 bases in frame from the first base. From a lookup of the germline V gene (reference sequence), CDR1 and CDR2 are GTSNPN and SVGIG.

The receptor was isolated from a human donor with non-small cell lung cancer who had a partial response to radiotherapy plus ipilimumab. Sequences were derived from peripheral blood, sampled from a patient treated with radiotherapy plus ipilimumab. The rearranged segments are TRBV30 and TRBJ1-4, and possibly TRBD1, on 5 matching bases. The CDR3 in this case is CAWSVGAREKLFF. The nucleotides read TGTGCCTGGAGTGTAGGGGCACGGGAAAAACTGTTTTTT.